The 31 T cell receptor beta chains given below trace back to one sample, sequenced in a study of cytomegalovirus exposure and HLA in healthy donors. This PCR relied on a set of 60 Vbeta primers and 13 Jbeta primers. Assay: immunoSEQ multiplex PCR; the TCRdb copy retains only in-frame clones and omits some. The table has under 150,000 clones, approximately 87% seen once. Specimen: PBMCs. These receptors were obtained from a woman in her twenties or thirties in good health and CMV-seronegative.

This clone is classed as medium-sized (0.01 to 0.1%). This rearrangement joins TRBV6-1 to TRBJ2-7; 14 positions agree with TRBD2. This CDR3 has 15 residues. V shed 3 bases, J shed 4 bases, and the junction held 2 bases outside the gene matches. CDR1 and CDR2 (germline): MNHNS, SASEGT. The CDR3 region is CASSEGTSGSYEQYF. For the CDR3, the DNA is TGTGCCAGCAGTGAGGGGACTAGCGGGAGTTACGAGCAGTACTTC.

The chain links TRBV28 to TRBJ1-2; tentative D call: TRBD1 (6 bases). The V and J ends lost 3 bases and 4 bases respectively, with 21 bases between them. The V gene's germline CDR1 is MDHEN and CDR2 SYDVKM. The CDR3 covers 17 residues. The chain's CDR3 is CASSFYPRGGSSYGYTF. The CDR3 coding sequence is TGTGCCAGCAGTTTCTACCCACGCGGGGGCTCTAGCTATGGCTACACCTTC.

The rearrangement uses TRBV9 and TRBJ2-3; TRBD2 aligns across 10 bases. CDR1 and CDR2 (germline): SGDLS, YYNGEE. CDR3 size: 15 residues. The ends lost 3 bases at V and 5 bases at J; junction bases unmatched: 6. The CDR3 bases are TGTGCCAGCAGCGGTCTAGCGGGAGCTGTAGATACGCAGTATTTT. This sequence encodes CASSGLAGAVDTQYF.

The chain combines TRBV5-1 with TRBJ2-7, with D possibly TRBD1 on 7 matching bases. This CDR3 is 14 amino acids long. Germline V gene data show CDR1 as SGHRS and CDR2 as YFSETQ. V was clipped by 4 bases and J by 3 bases, with 14 bases between them. The CDR3 coding sequence is TGCGCCAGCAGCGGGGGGACAGAGTACTACGAGCAGTACTTC. Its protein is CASSGGTEYYEQYF.

The chain uses TRBV5-1 and TRBJ2-7; D is unresolved. In germline, CDR1 is SGHRS, CDR2 YFSETQ. The CDR3 sequence is 14 residues long. V was pared by 7 bases and J by 0 bases, with 14 bases between. CDR3 region: CASAVAESSYEQYF. In DNA form, the CDR3 reads TGCGCCAGCGCCGTGGCGGAAAGCTCCTACGAGCAGTACTTC.

The CDR3 loop reads CASSPGGQTNYGYTF. The CDR3 bases are TGTGCCAGCAGCCCCGGGGGACAGACCAACTATGGCTACACCTTC. The J gene is TRBJ1-2, the V gene TRBV7-3, with 7 bases fitting TRBD1. This CDR3 spans 15 amino acids. Germline V lookup: CDR1 SGHTA, CDR2 FQGTGA. Trimming cost V 5 bases and J 2 bases; bases outside gene matches: 8.

The gene calls are TRBV18 and TRBJ2-4, with 8 bases that match TRBD2. Germline-derived CDR1 and CDR2 are KGHSH and LQKENI. The CDR3 runs to 17 residues. V was clipped by 0 bases and J by 6 bases; unmatched bases: 10. The CDR3 sequence: CASSPPAGEAAGNIQYF. The CDR3 region has the DNA TGTGCCAGCTCACCACCAGCGGGAGAAGCGGCTGGAAACATTCAGTACTTC.

This clone was observed many times. Here the CDR3 DNA reads TGTGCCAGTAAGTTAGGGGCCCTCGGCTACAATGAGCAGTTCTTC. As protein: CASKLGALGYNEQFF. The chain is built from TRBV19 and TRBJ2-1, with D possibly being TRBD1 (5 bases). With 7 bases removed from V and 3 bases from J, the gap between germline ends came to 16 bases. The CDR3 totals 15 residues. Germline CDR1 is LNHDA and CDR2 is SQIVND (reference sequence).

The V call is TRBV15, the J call TRBJ1-2; possibly TRBD1 for D (6 bases). The germline V and J ends were trimmed by 5 bases and 1 base, with 17 bases remaining between them. Per the germline V gene, CDR1 is LNHNV and CDR2 is YYDKDF (reference sequence). The CDR3 sequence is 16 residues long. CDR3 loop: CATSGFRGWGNYGYTF. The CDR3, as DNA: TGTGCCACCAGCGGTTTCAGGGGTTGGGGTAACTATGGCTACACCTTC.

This clone has a single count. The J gene is TRBJ1-2, the V gene TRBV7-9, with D maybe TRBD1 (6 bases). With 6 bases removed from V and 3 bases from J, the gap between germline ends came to 29 bases. The V gene's germline CDR1 is SEHNR and CDR2 FQNEAQ (reference sequence). The CDR3 runs to 19 residues. The CDR3 protein is CASSRPGDFGSGFDYGYTF. The CDR3 nucleotides are TGTGCCAGCAGTAGACCAGGGGATTTTGGGTCCGGCTTCGACTATGGCTACACCTTC.

V is TRBV5-4 and J is TRBJ2-2; TRBD1 might be the D (7 bases). Trimming took off 2 bases at V and 5 bases at J, with 19 bases between the two ends. Germline loops: CDR1 SGHNT, CDR2 YYREEE (reference sequence). This CDR3 comprises 17 residues. CDR3 in amino acids: CASSFRGGQGGTGELFF. The CDR3 DNA is TGTGCCAGCAGCTTTCGTGGGGGCCAGGGGGGAACCGGGGAGCTGTTTTTT.

The count of this clone is one. This chain joins TRBV28 and TRBJ2-7, with D perhaps TRBD2 (6 bases). The length of the CDR3 is 15 residues. Trimming shortened V by 5 bases and J by 3 bases, and 17 bases separated the two germline ends. The germline gives CDR1 MDHEN, CDR2 SYDVKM. The DNA for the CDR3 is TGTGCCAGCAGTCCCGGGAGCATGGGGCTCTACGAGCAGTACTTC. This sequence encodes CASSPGSMGLYEQYF.

The chain employs TRBV28 and TRBJ1-1; TRBD1 might be the D (6 bases). The CDR3 is 14 amino acids. V lost 6 bases to trimming and J lost 11 bases, with 22 bases between them. Germline assignment: CDR1 MDHEN and CDR2 SYDVKM. CDR3 loop: CASSRRTYRDGAFF. Here the CDR3 DNA reads TGTGCCAGCAGCCGCCGGACGTACAGGGACGGGGCTTTCTTT.

The rearrangement uses TRBV27 and TRBJ2-7; 11 positions agree with TRBD1. Germline CDR1 and CDR2: MNHEY and SMNVEV (reference sequence). The trim removed 2 bases at V and 2 bases at J, leaving 8 bases unmatched. The CDR3 runs to 17 residues. The CDR3: CASSLRGQGEAPYEQYF. The CDR3 nucleotides read TGTGCCAGCAGTTTAAGGGGACAGGGGGAAGCTCCCTACGAGCAGTACTTC.

A single count supports this clone. This sequence joins TRBV7-2 and TRBJ2-2; 7 bases align to TRBD1. This CDR3 contains 16 residues. The junction had 5 bases not matched to a gene; V was cut back by 4 bases and J by 0 bases. Germline V gene lookup returns CDR1 SGHTA and CDR2 FQGNSA. The CDR3 nucleotides read TGTGCCAGCAGCTGGAAGGGACAGCCGAACACCGGGGAGCTGTTTTTT. Translating gives CASSWKGQPNTGELFF.

This clone was seen a few times. The rearrangement links TRBV9 to TRBJ2-7; 8 nucleotides align to TRBD2. There are 14 residues in the CDR3. Germline CDR1 is SGDLS and CDR2 is YYNGEE. The ends lost 0 bases at V and 2 bases at J; junction bases unmatched: 1. As DNA, the CDR3 is TGTGCCAGCAGCGTAGCAGCGGGAGCCTACGAGCAGTACTTC. Translated, it gives CASSVAAGAYEQYF. The complete variable domain, with remaining parts taken from reference TRBV9 and TRBJ2-7, reads DSGVTQTPKHLITATGQRVTLRCSPRSGDLSVYWYQQSLDQGLQFLIQYYNGEERAKGNILERFSAQQFPDLHSELNLSSLELGDSALYFCASSVAAGAYEQYFGPGTRLTVT.

The chain has TRBV5-1 and TRBJ2-5; D might be TRBD2 (6 bases). V was clipped by 4 bases and J by 1 base, with 11 bases between them. This CDR3 is 14 amino acids long. CDR1 is SGHRS, CDR2 YFSETQ, per germline. The CDR3 reads CASSPRRGQETQYF. Written as DNA, the CDR3 is TGCGCCAGCAGCCCTAGGAGGGGCCAAGAGACCCAGTACTTC.

The chain couples TRBV27 to TRBJ2-2; maybe TRBD2 (6 bases). Per germline, CDR1 MNHEY and CDR2 SMNVEV (reference sequence). This CDR3 contains 14 residues. The V end lost 7 bases, the J end lost 6 bases, and 15 bases lay between the germline ends. DNA for the CDR3: TGTGCCAGCAAAGGGAGGAGTCAGGCCGGGGAGCTGTTTTTT. It specifies CASKGRSQAGELFF.

V usage is TRBV9 and J usage is TRBJ2-2; 10 positions agree with TRBD1. The germline CDR1 and CDR2 sequences are SGDLS and YYNGEE. With V trimmed by 2 bases and J by 6 bases, 4 bases remained unmatched. The CDR3 covers 15 residues. The CDR3 spells CASSVGDRGSGELFF. The CDR3 DNA reads as TGTGCCAGCAGCGTCGGGGACAGGGGTTCCGGGGAGCTGTTTTTT.

The chain uses TRBV28 and TRBJ2-7, with D possibly being TRBD2 (5 bases). Germline CDR1 reads MDHEN; CDR2 reads SYDVKM. With 7 bases removed from V and 3 bases from J, the gap between germline ends came to 7 bases. The CDR3 totals 11 residues. The CDR3: CASKRDYEQYF. CDR3 sequence (DNA): TGTGCCAGCAAACGGGACTACGAGCAGTACTTC.

CDR3 in amino acids: CASSWGDTEAFF. The CDR3 nucleotides read TGTGCCAGCAGTTGGGGAGACACTGAAGCTTTCTTT. The gene calls are TRBV7-9 and TRBJ1-1; no definite D call. Germline V gene data show CDR1 as SEHNR and CDR2 as FQNEAQ (reference sequence). The CDR3 totals 12 residues. Trimming removed 6 bases at V and 3 bases at J, with 8 bases between.

The V gene is TRBV7-2, the J gene TRBJ1-2; unclear D gene. The CDR3 is 13 residues long. V was shortened by 5 bases and J by 3 bases, with 10 bases between the two germline ends. The germline CDR1 and CDR2 sequences are SGHTA and FQGNSA. CDR3 sequence: CASSPGSYYGYTF. For the CDR3, the DNA is TGTGCCAGCAGCCCGGGGTCCTACTATGGCTACACCTTC.

The chain has TRBV10-3 and TRBJ2-7; 12 bases are shared with TRBD2. V shed 10 bases and J 2 bases; nucleotides not matched to a gene: 3. Germline loops: CDR1 ENHRY, CDR2 SYGVKD. This CDR3 region has 13 residues. Here the CDR3 DNA reads TGTGCCAGCGGACTAGCGGGGACCTACGAGCAGTACTTC. It specifies CASGLAGTYEQYF.

V and J are TRBV4-1 and TRBJ2-3, with D maybe TRBD1 (5 bases). Trimming cost V 1 base and J 4 bases, with 12 bases left between them. Per the germline V gene, CDR1 is MGHRA and CDR2 is YSYEKL. CDR3 length equals 15 residues. The CDR3 DNA follows: TGCGCCAGCAGCCAAGTTGAGCTGGGGCCAGATACGCAGTATTTT. Protein: CASSQVELGPDTQYF.

The rearrangement joins TRBV6-5 to TRBJ1-6; 8 nucleotides line up with TRBD1. The germline CDR1 and CDR2 sequences are MNHEY and SVGAGI. CDR3 length: 15 residues. The J segment lost 7 bases and the V segment lost 5 bases, leaving 7 bases of the junction unmatched. The CDR3 region is CASSTTRDRNSPLHF. The CDR3 bases are TGTGCCAGCAGTACTACCCGGGACAGGAATTCACCCCTCCACTTT.

CDR3 in amino acids: CASSQRGQGAANEKLFF. Written as DNA, the CDR3 is TGCGCCAGCAGCCAAAGAGGACAGGGGGCAGCTAATGAAAAACTGTTTTTT. The chain uses TRBV4-1 and TRBJ1-4, with 11 bases that match TRBD1. Trimming cost V 2 bases and J 3 bases; bases outside gene matches: 5. This CDR3 is 17 amino acids long. CDR1 and CDR2 (germline): MGHRA, YSYEKL.

The count of this clone is one. The chain joins TRBV7-2 to TRBJ2-5; unclear D gene. Germline CDR1 is SGHTA and CDR2 is FQGNSA. Between the trimmed V and J ends, which lost 1 base and 3 bases, there was a span of 6 bases. The CDR3 has 13 residues. The DNA of the CDR3 is TGTGCCAGCAGCTTAGTGGCGGAAGAGACCCAGTACTTC. This translates into CASSLVAEETQYF.

The chain carries TRBV7-8 and TRBJ1-2, with a weak D call TRBD1 (6 bases). Trimming left V 1 base short and J 7 bases short, with 10 bases between. The CDR3 runs to 13 residues. In germline, CDR1 is SGHVS, CDR2 FQNEAQ. CDR3 protein: CASSLVLGGGYTF. The CDR3 nucleotides are TGTGCCAGCAGCTTAGTGCTAGGGGGTGGCTACACCTTC.

The chain uses TRBV7-8 and TRBJ1-2, with D possibly being TRBD1 (6 bases). Germline V gene lookup returns CDR1 SGHVS and CDR2 FQNEAQ. V lost 5 bases to trimming and J lost 2 bases, with 12 bases between them. There are 14 residues in the CDR3. The chain's CDR3 is CASSRQDSNYGYTF. CDR3 nucleotides: TGTGCCAGCAGCCGACAGGATTCCAACTATGGCTACACCTTC.

The V gene is TRBV10-3, the J gene TRBJ1-1; D not resolved. Trimming left V 0 bases short and J 0 bases short, with 8 bases between. This CDR3 is built from 15 residues. CDR1 ENHRY and CDR2 SYGVKD come from the germline V gene. The CDR3 loop reads CAISESGGVNTEAFF. The CDR3 DNA is TGTGCCATCAGTGAGTCGGGAGGAGTGAACACTGAAGCTTTCTTT.

This chain connects TRBV18 to TRBJ2-7; D perhaps matches TRBD1 (6 bases). CDR1 KGHSH and CDR2 LQKENI come from the germline V gene. V lost 5 bases and J lost 4, with 18 bases in between. This CDR3 contains 15 residues. The CDR3 reads CASSFGAGTKYEQYF. The CDR3 DNA reads TGTGCCAGCTCATTCGGGGCCGGGACAAAATACGAGCAGTACTTC. Together with reference TRBV18 and TRBJ2-7, the CDR3 gives the full variable domain: NAGVMQNPRHLVRRRGQEARLRCSPMKGHSHVYWYRQLPEEGLKFMVYLQKENIIDESGMPKERFSAEFPKEGPSILRIQQVVRGDSAAYFCASSFGAGTKYEQYFGPGTRLTVT.